Shown below are 7 T cell receptor beta chains from a single sample sequenced in a study of blood T cells in healthy people across ages (dated by TCRdb to 2015 to 2017). The library was obtained by 5' RACE. Sequencing relied on an Illumina HiSeq 2500. A second PCR of roughly 6 to 11 cycles was performed with a sample-barcoded 5' primer and a J-beta primer mix. Using fastp at Q25 and MiXCR, TCRdb reprocessed the public reads and kept productive beta chains. Each CDR3 protein gets just one entry, which takes the most common genes and DNA from the rows behind it. Here the sample has around 990,000 distinct CDR3 sequences; more than 30% occur a single time. Jointly, the top ten make up roughly 13% of the sample. The material sequenced was blood. The receptors were sampled from a man aged 18-30 years in good health.

About this clonotype itself: Mismatch with germline at one junction end may stem from a read error. This chain connects TRBV2 to TRBJ1-2; a weak D match, TRBD1 (5 bases). This CDR3 has 14 amino acids. Germline CDR1 is SNHLY and CDR2 is FYNNEI. The CDR3 protein is CASSEGRLPYGHTF. The CDR3 bases are TGTGCCAGCAGTGAGGGACGCCTACCCTATGGCCACACCTTC.

This clonotype was observed a handful of times. The chain is built from TRBV12-3 or TRBV12-4 and TRBJ1-2; possible D gene TRBD1, 6 bases. The V end was cut by 3 bases, the J end by 5 bases, with 13 bases between. This CDR3 is 14 amino acids long. This CDR3 reads CASSFGGGEYGYTF. CDR3 DNA: TGTGCCAGCAGTTTTGGGGGCGGCGAATATGGCTACACCTTC.

With respect to this clonotype: A much larger clone lies one base from this, so it may be a read error. The chain carries TRBV25-1 and TRBJ2-1; D is tentatively TRBD1 or TRBD2 (6 bases each). The J call is doubtful: the DNA matches TRBJ2-7 better. Looked up from germline, CDR1 is MGHDK and CDR2 is SYGVNS. There are 14 residues in the CDR3. The CDR3 is CASSDGGSYNEQYF. Here the CDR3 DNA reads TGTGCCAGCAGTGACGGGGGCTCCTACAATGAGCAGTACTTC.

This clonotype was found a few times. The chain employs TRBV7-3 and TRBJ2-1, with 9 bases that match TRBD1. The germline gives CDR1 SGHTA, CDR2 FQGTGA. CDR3 length: 15 residues. The J segment lost 4 bases and the V segment lost 2 bases, leaving 3 bases of the junction unmatched. Written as DNA, the CDR3 is TGTGCCAGCAGCTTAGGGGACAGGGATTACAATGAGCAGTTCTTC. Translated: CASSLGDRDYNEQFF.

This clonotype was counted many times. The chain employs TRBV20-1 and TRBJ2-4, with a tentative D call TRBD1 (6 bases). Trimming removed 5 bases from V and 0 bases from J, with 17 bases in between. This CDR3 is 16 amino acids long. In germline, CDR1 is DFQATT, CDR2 SNEGSKA (reference sequence). The CDR3: CSAPLGQRLAKNIQYF. Written as DNA, the CDR3 is TGCAGTGCTCCCTTAGGACAGAGACTAGCCAAAAACATTCAGTACTTC.

The rearrangement joins TRBV9 to TRBJ2-3; 8 nucleotides agree with TRBD2. Trimming took 4 bases from V and 2 from J; bases not matched to a gene: 6. Germline V gene lookup returns CDR1 SGDLS and CDR2 YYNGEE. The CDR3 has 15 amino acids. The chain's CDR3 is CASSPLAGITDTQYF. Here the CDR3 DNA reads TGTGCCAGCAGCCCCTTAGCGGGGATCACAGATACGCAGTATTTT.

J is TRBJ2-3 and V is TRBV7-9; TRBD2 agrees at 7 bases. J was trimmed by 1 base and V by 3 bases; bases with no gene match: 4. CDR3 length: 15 residues. CDR1 is SEHNR and CDR2 is FQNEAQ in the germline V gene (reference sequence). The chain's CDR3 is CASSFRLAGTDTQYF. CDR3 bases: TGTGCCAGCAGCTTTCGGCTAGCGGGCACAGATACGCAGTATTTT.